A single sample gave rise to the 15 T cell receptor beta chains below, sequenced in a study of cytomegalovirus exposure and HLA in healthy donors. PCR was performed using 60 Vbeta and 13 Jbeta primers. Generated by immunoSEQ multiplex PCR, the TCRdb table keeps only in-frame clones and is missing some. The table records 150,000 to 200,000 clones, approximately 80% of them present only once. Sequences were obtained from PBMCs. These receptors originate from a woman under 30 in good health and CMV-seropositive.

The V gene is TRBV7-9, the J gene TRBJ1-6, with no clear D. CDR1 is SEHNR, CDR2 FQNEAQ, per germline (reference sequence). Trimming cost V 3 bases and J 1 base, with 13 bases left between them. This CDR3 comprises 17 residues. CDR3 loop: CASSFDLPGSYNSPLHF. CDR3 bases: TGTGCCAGCAGCTTCGATCTCCCCGGTTCCTATAATTCACCCCTCCACTTT.

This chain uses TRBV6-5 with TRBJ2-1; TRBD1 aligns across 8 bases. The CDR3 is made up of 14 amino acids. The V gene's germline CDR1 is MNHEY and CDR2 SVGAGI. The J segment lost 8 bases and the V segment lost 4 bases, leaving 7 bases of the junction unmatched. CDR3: CASSSGTGHDEQFF. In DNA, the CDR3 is TGTGCCAGCAGTTCCGGGACAGGCCACGATGAGCAGTTCTTC.

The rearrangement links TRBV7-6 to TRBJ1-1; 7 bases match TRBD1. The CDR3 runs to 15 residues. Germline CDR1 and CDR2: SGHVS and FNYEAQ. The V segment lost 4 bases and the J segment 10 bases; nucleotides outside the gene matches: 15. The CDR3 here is CASSSSAAGGTAAFF. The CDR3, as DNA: TGTGCCAGCAGCTCTAGTGCCGCAGGGGGGACAGCAGCTTTCTTT.

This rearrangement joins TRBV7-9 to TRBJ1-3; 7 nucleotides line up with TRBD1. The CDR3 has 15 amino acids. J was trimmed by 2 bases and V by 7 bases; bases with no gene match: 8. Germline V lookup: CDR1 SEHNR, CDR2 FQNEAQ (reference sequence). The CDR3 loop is CASIPLGQAGNTIYF. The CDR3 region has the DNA TGTGCCAGCATCCCCCTAGGACAGGCTGGAAACACCATATATTTT.

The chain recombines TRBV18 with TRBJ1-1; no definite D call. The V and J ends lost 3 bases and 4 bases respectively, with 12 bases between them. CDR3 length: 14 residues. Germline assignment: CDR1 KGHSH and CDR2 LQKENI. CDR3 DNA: TGTGCCAGCTCACCCAGTTACGCTGGCACTGAAGCTTTCTTT. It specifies CASSPSYAGTEAFF.

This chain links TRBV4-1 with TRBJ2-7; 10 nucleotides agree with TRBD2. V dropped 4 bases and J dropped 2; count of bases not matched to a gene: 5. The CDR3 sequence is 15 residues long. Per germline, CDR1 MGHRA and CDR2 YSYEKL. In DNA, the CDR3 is TGCGCCAGCAGCCTGGGACTAGCGCCTACCTACGAGCAGTACTTC. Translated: CASSLGLAPTYEQYF.

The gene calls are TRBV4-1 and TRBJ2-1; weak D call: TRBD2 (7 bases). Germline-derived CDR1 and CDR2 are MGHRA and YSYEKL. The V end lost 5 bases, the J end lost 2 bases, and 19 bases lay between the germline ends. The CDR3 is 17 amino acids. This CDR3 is CASSYIRGGATYNEQFF. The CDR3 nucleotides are TGCGCCAGCAGCTACATTCGTGGGGGGGCCACCTACAATGAGCAGTTCTTC.

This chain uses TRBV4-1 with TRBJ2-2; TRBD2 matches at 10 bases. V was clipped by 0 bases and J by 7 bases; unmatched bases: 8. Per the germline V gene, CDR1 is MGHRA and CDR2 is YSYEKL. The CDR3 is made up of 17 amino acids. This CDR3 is CASSQDPRTSGIGELFF. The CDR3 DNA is TGCGCCAGCAGCCAAGATCCTAGGACTAGCGGCATCGGGGAGCTGTTTTTT.

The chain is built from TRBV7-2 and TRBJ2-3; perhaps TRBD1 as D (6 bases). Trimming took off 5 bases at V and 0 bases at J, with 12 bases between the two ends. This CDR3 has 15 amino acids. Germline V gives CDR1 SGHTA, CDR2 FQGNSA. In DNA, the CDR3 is TGTGCCAGCAGCCCCCGGACAGTTAGCACAGATACGCAGTATTTT. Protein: CASSPRTVSTDTQYF.

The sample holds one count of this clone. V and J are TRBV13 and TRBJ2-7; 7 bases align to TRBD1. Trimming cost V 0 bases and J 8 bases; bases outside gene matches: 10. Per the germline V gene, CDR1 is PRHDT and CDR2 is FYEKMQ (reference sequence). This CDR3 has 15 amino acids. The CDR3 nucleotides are TGTGCCAGCAGCTTAGGCGATAGACAGGGAGCCCAGCAGTACGTC. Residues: CASSLGDRQGAQQYV.

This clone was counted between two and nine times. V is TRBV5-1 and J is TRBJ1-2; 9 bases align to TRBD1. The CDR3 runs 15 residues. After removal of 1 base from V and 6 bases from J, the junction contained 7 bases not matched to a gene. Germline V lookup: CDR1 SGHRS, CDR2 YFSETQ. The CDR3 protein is CASSLTWDRDHGYTF. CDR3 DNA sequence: TGCGCCAGCAGCTTGACTTGGGACAGGGACCATGGCTACACCTTC.

The CDR3 spells CASSEPTSGGAYEQYV. DNA of the CDR3: TGTGCCAGCAGTGAACCGACTAGCGGGGGCGCCTACGAGCAGTACGTC. The chain has TRBV2 and TRBJ2-7, with 12 bases that match TRBD2. The junction had 4 bases not matched to a gene; V was cut back by 2 bases and J by 2 bases. The CDR3 contains 16 residues. In germline, CDR1 is SNHLY, CDR2 FYNNEI.

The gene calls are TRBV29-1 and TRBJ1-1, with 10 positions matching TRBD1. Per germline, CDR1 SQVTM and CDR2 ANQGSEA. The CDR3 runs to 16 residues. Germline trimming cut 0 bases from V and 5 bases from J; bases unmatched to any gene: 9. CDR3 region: CSVEDRQGAVDTEAFF. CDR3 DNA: TGCAGCGTTGAAGATAGACAGGGGGCGGTTGATACTGAAGCTTTCTTT.

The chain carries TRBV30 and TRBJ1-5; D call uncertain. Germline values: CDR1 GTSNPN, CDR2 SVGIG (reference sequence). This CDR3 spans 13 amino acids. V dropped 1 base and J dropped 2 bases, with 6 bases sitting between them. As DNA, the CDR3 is TGTGCCTGGAGTGAGCGTCGCAATCAGCCCCAGCATTTT. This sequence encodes CAWSERRNQPQHF.

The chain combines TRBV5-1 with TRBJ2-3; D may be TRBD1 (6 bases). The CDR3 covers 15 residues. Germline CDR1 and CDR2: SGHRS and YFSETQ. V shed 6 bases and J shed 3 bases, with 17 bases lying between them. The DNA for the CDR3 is TGCGCCAGCATCGAGACAGGTGCATCGACAGATACGCAGTATTTT. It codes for CASIETGASTDTQYF.